These T cell receptor beta chains were read from a single sample in a study of blood T cell repertoires in COVID-19. Profiling relied on immunoSEQ multiplex PCR, and the TCRdb table lists in-frame clones only, not all of them. The sample has fewer than 450,000 clones; roughly 87% are singletons. Specimen: PBMCs or T cells enriched from blood (not recorded which). These receptor sequences come from a woman aged 25-40 years who had recovered from COVID-19. Both conserved end residues are part of each CDR3. The order of the fields is clone size, V gene, J gene, D gene, CDR3 DNA, CDR3 protein. A D gene is named only where the DNA matches it firmly. The listing skips clone size in some rows; elsewhere it reads once, few, many or a size class.

size: NA; V: TRBV2; J: TRBJ1-4; D: TRBD1; DNA: TGTGCCAGCAATAACAGGGGATCAAATGAAAAACTGTTTTTT; CDR3: CASNNRGSNEKLFF
size: once; V: TRBV9; J: TRBJ2-5; D: TRBD1; DNA: TGTGCCAGCAGCGTAGGGACAGGGGCGGGGGAGACCCAGTACTTC; CDR3: CASSVGTGAGETQYF
size: NA; V: TRBV7-9; J: TRBJ2-2; D: TRBD2; DNA: TGTGCCAGCAGCTTAGCGGGGGCGCTAGCGGGGGCCTTCACCGGGGAGCTGTTTTTT; CDR3: CASSLAGALAGAFTGELFF
size: NA; V: TRBV5-1; J: TRBJ1-5; D: TRBD1; DNA: TGCGCCAGCAGCCAGGGGGGTAGCAATCAGCCCCAGCATTTT; CDR3: CASSQGGSNQPQHF
size: NA; V: TRBV25-1; J: TRBJ2-7; D: TRBD1; DNA: TGTGCCAGCAGCCCACAGGGGCGACCCTACGAGCAGTACTTC; CDR3: CASSPQGRPYEQYF
size: NA; V: TRBV5-1; J: TRBJ2-5; D: TRBD2; DNA: TGCGCCAGCAGCTTGTTTCCAGCGGGGGGCCAAGAGACCCAGTACTTC; CDR3: CASSLFPAGGQETQYF
size: NA; V: TRBV7-9; J: TRBJ2-1; D: NA; DNA: TGTGCCAGCAGCCCGCCGGGCGGGGCCAATGAGCAGTTCTTC; CDR3: CASSPPGGANEQFF
size: NA; V: TRBV5-5; J: TRBJ1-2; D: NA; DNA: TGTGCCAGCAGCGCCGGACAGTATACGTATGGTGGCTACACCTTC; CDR3: CASSAGQYTYGGYTF
size: NA; V: TRBV6-2/TRBV6-3; J: TRBJ1-2; D: NA; DNA: TGTGCCAGCAGCCCCGGGACACCTGCTAACTATGGCTACACCTTC; CDR3: CASSPGTPANYGYTF
size: NA; V: TRBV18; J: TRBJ2-1; D: TRBD2; DNA: TGTGCCAGCTCACCCGCACTAGCGGGGGTGAATGAGCAGTTCTTC; CDR3: CASSPALAGVNEQFF
size: NA; V: TRBV28; J: TRBJ2-7; D: NA; DNA: TGTGCCAGCAGTTCGTACTACGAGCAGTACTTC; CDR3: CASSSYYEQYF
size: NA; V: TRBV19; J: TRBJ2-5; D: NA; DNA: TGTGCCAGTAGCCCCCGGACAGTACAAGAGACCCAGTACTTC; CDR3: CASSPRTVQETQYF
size: NA; V: TRBV5-1; J: TRBJ2-2; D: NA; DNA: TGCGCCAGCAGCACACATAGGGACCTGGGAGGCACCGGGGAGCTGTTTTTT; CDR3: CASSTHRDLGGTGELFF
size: NA; V: TRBV30; J: TRBJ2-7; D: TRBD2; DNA: TGTGCCTGGCAACTTCCGGGACTAGCGGGGCTCGAGCAGTACTTC; CDR3: CAWQLPGLAGLEQYF
size: NA; V: TRBV3-1/TRBV3-2; J: TRBJ1-2; D: TRBD1; DNA: TGTGCCAGCAGCCAGGTGGGACAGAGCGGAGTTAACTATGGCTACACCTTC; CDR3: CASSQVGQSGVNYGYTF
size: NA; V: TRBV9; J: TRBJ2-7; D: NA; DNA: TGTGCCAGCAGCGTACAGGGGGGCTCCTACGAGCAGTACTTC; CDR3: CASSVQGGSYEQYF
size: NA; V: TRBV7-7; J: TRBJ2-2; D: NA; DNA: TGTGCCAGCAGCTTCGCAGGGGAGGGCACCGGGGAGCTGTTTTTT; CDR3: CASSFAGEGTGELFF
size: NA; V: TRBV9; J: TRBJ1-3; D: NA; DNA: TGTGCCAGCAGCGTAGACCTCCAGGGCTCTGGAAACACCATATATTTT; CDR3: CASSVDLQGSGNTIYF
size: NA; V: TRBV19; J: TRBJ1-1; D: NA; DNA: TGTGCCAGTACCTGGGGGCGTAACACTGAAGCTTTCTTT; CDR3: CASTWGRNTEAFF
size: NA; V: TRBV3-1/TRBV3-2; J: TRBJ1-1; D: TRBD1; DNA: TGTGCCAGCAGCCGCGGACAGGGGGGAGGCACTGAAGCTTTCTTT; CDR3: CASSRGQGGGTEAFF
size: NA; V: TRBV19; J: TRBJ1-1; D: TRBD1; DNA: TGTGCCAGTAGTATAGTTGGGACAGCCAAAACTTTCTTT; CDR3: CASSIVGTAKTFF
size: NA; V: TRBV2; J: TRBJ2-7; D: TRBD2; DNA: TGTGCCAGCAGTGAATGGGGCCTAGCGGGGGACTACGAGCAGTACTTC; CDR3: CASSEWGLAGDYEQYF
size: NA; V: TRBV9; J: TRBJ2-7; D: TRBD2; DNA: TGTGCCAGCACAAGGGGACTAGCGGGATCCTACGAGCAGTACTTC; CDR3: CASTRGLAGSYEQYF
size: NA; V: TRBV4-2; J: TRBJ1-6; D: NA; DNA: TGTGCCAGCAGCCAAGATCGGCAGGGGACACCCCTCCACTTT; CDR3: CASSQDRQGTPLHF
size: NA; V: TRBV10-1; J: TRBJ1-2; D: TRBD1; DNA: TGCGCCAGCAGCCAGGACAGGAGAGGTGGCTACACCTTC; CDR3: CASSQDRRGGYTF
size: few; V: TRBV11-3; J: TRBJ2-7; D: NA; DNA: TGTGCCAGCAGCTTAGGGGATACAGGGTACGAGCAGTACTTC; CDR3: CASSLGDTGYEQYF
size: NA; V: TRBV9; J: TRBJ2-1; D: NA; DNA: TGTGCCAGCAGCGTAGCACGCTTCCGGGGGAATGAGCAGTTCTTC; CDR3: CASSVARFRGNEQFF
size: NA; V: TRBV2; J: TRBJ1-2; D: NA; DNA: TGTGCCAGTTCAGGGCCAAGGGATGGCTACACCTTC; CDR3: CASSGPRDGYTF
size: NA; V: TRBV29-1; J: TRBJ1-2; D: NA; DNA: TGCAGCTCCCGGGGGGGAGAGGGCTACACCTTC; CDR3: CSSRGGEGYTF
size: NA; V: TRBV3-1/TRBV3-2; J: TRBJ2-2; D: NA; DNA: TGTGCCAGCAGCCCAATCACAGGACTTTGGAGGGCCGGGGAGCTGTTTTTT; CDR3: CASSPITGLWRAGELFF
size: few; V: TRBV6-5; J: TRBJ1-3; D: NA; DNA: TGTGCCAGCAGTCTCCAACAAACTGGAAACACCATATATTTT; CDR3: CASSLQQTGNTIYF
size: once; V: TRBV7-8; J: TRBJ1-1; D: NA; DNA: TGTGCCAGCAGCTTAGACCGGGGTGAAGCTTTCTTT; CDR3: CASSLDRGEAFF
size: NA; V: TRBV28; J: TRBJ1-6; D: NA; DNA: TGTGCCAGCACCATGGCCCTGGGGGGGGCTTATTCACCCCTCCACTTT; CDR3: CASTMALGGAYSPLHF
size: NA; V: TRBV12-3/TRBV12-4; J: TRBJ1-2; D: NA; DNA: TGTGCCAGCAGTTTAGCCTTGGGGGGTGGCTACACCTTC; CDR3: CASSLALGGGYTF
size: few; V: TRBV28; J: TRBJ2-2; D: TRBD1; DNA: TGTGCCAGCAGGCAGCGACAGGGAAACACCGGGGAGCTGTTTTTT; CDR3: CASRQRQGNTGELFF
size: NA; V: TRBV6-2/TRBV6-3; J: TRBJ1-2; D: TRBD1; DNA: TGTGCCAGCAGTTACCGGACAGGAATAAACTATGGCTACACCTTC; CDR3: CASSYRTGINYGYTF
size: NA; V: TRBV2; J: TRBJ1-2; D: NA; DNA: TGTGCCAGCAGTGAAGTTCGGGGGGCGACCTATGGCTACACCTTC; CDR3: CASSEVRGATYGYTF
size: few; V: TRBV19; J: TRBJ1-6; D: NA; DNA: TGTGCCAGTAGTAGGCGCCCCGGGGGTGATAATTCACCCCTCCACTTT; CDR3: CASSRRPGGDNSPLHF
size: NA; V: TRBV6-5; J: TRBJ1-2; D: NA; DNA: TGTGCCAGCAGAGGGGATAACTATGGCTACACCTTC; CDR3: CASRGDNYGYTF
size: NA; V: TRBV6-5; J: TRBJ1-2; D: NA; DNA: TGTGCCAGCAGTTGGGAACGGGGGGCGAGAGGCTACACCTTC; CDR3: CASSWERGARGYTF
size: NA; V: TRBV7-9; J: TRBJ1-1; D: NA; DNA: TGTGCCAGCAGCTTTCGGACAGTTAAGAACGCTGAAGCTTTCTTT; CDR3: CASSFRTVKNAEAFF
size: NA; V: TRBV6-5; J: TRBJ2-7; D: NA; DNA: TGTGCCAGCAGTTACTCCAGGGACAACACCTACGAGCAGTACTTC; CDR3: CASSYSRDNTYEQYF